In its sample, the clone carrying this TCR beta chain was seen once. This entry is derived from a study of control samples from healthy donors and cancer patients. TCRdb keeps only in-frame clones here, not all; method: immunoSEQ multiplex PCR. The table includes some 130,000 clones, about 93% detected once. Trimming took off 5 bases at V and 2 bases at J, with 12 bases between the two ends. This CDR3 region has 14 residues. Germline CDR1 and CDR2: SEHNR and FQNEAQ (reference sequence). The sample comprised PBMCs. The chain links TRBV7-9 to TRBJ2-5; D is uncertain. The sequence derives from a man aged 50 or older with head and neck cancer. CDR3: CASSLRQPQETQYF. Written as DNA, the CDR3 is TGTGCCAGCAGCCTACGGCAGCCTCAAGAGACCCAGTACTTC.